Each of the 10 T cell receptor delta chains below was sequenced from the same sample in a study of gamma-delta T cells after stem cell transplantation (TCRdb year 2016). Library method: RT-PCR. Sequencing took place on an Illumina MiSeq. TCRdb called clones anew from the public reads via CATT; matching DNA rows were later pooled. The sample table shows 1,900 or so delta-chain clones, and approximately 14% are seen once. Of the sample, roughly 27% falls within the top ten clones. The specimen was gamma-delta T cells. The receptors originated from a human donor. It is not recorded whose cells these are; they may come from a transplant donor.

By sample share, this clone is medium-sized. The genes are TRDV2 and TRDJ1, with 11 nucleotides matching TRDD3. Germline V CDR1 and CDR2: GEAIGNYY, EKD. CDR3 length equals 20 residues. The trim removed 3 bases at V and 3 bases at J, leaving 20 bases unmatched. The DNA of the CDR3 is TGTGCCTGTGACCCCCTTCCTCCCCTGGGGGATACTAGAGGAGCCGATAAACTCATCTTT. Amino acid sequence: CACDPLPPLGDTRGADKLIF.

This clone showed up just a few times. This chain joins TRDV2 and TRDJ1; D may be TRDD3 (5 bases). TCRdb offers no J gene call, so here the DNA was matched to germline to obtain one. Germline CDR1 GEAIGNYY, CDR2 EKD. The CDR3 runs to 18 residues. Trimming took off 1 base at V and 7 bases at J, with 27 bases between the two ends. The CDR3 coding sequence is TGTGCCTGTGACACAGGACTGGTGCCATCCAATATGGAACCTAAACTCATCTTT. This translates into CACDTGLVPSNMEPKLIF.

The rearrangement links TRDV2 to TRDJ1; the match to TRDD3 covers 11 bases. This CDR3 is built from 17 residues. The J segment lost 0 bases and the V segment lost 3 bases, leaving 8 bases of the junction unmatched. CDR1 GEAIGNYY and CDR2 EKD come from the germline V gene. CDR3 sequence reads: CACDLLGDRGYTDKLIF. CDR3 coding DNA: TGTGCCTGTGACCTACTGGGGGATAGAGGGTACACCGATAAACTCATCTTT.

A remark on this clone: The likely explanation is a read error, given a far larger clone one base away. Other DNA sequences of this sample code for an identical CDR3. The V gene is TRDV2, the J gene TRDJ1; TRDD3 aligns across 7 bases. Germline V CDR1 and CDR2: GEAIGNYY, EKD. Trimming removed 4 bases from V and 2 bases from J; junction bases left unmatched: 12. CDR3 length: 16 amino acids. Here the CDR3 reads CACDPVLGKPTDKLIF. For the CDR3, the DNA is TGTGCCTGTGATCCAGTACTGGGGAAGCCGACCGATAAACTCATCTTT.

V gene TRDV2 combines with J gene TRDJ1; TRDD3 matches 10 bases. Germline trimming cut 1 base from V and 4 bases from J; bases unmatched to any gene: 14. The CDR3 spans 18 residues. Germline V gene lookup returns CDR1 GEAIGNYY and CDR2 EKD. Here the CDR3 DNA reads TGTGCCTGTGACACTATACTGGGGGATCCGAGAGCAAGCGATAAACTCATCTTT. Its protein product is CACDTILGDPRASDKLIF.

CDR3 bases: TGTGCTCTTGGGGAGAATAGTGTGGAGGGGGGGACCCCGTACACCGATAAACTCATCTTT. It yields the protein CALGENSVEGGTPYTDKLIF. V usage is TRDV1 and J usage is TRDJ1, with D possibly being TRDD1 or TRDD3 (6 bases each). The J gene is not listed in TCRdb, so it was assigned here from a DNA match to germline. The CDR3 is 20 residues long. Germline loops: CDR1 TSWWSYY, CDR2 QGS. V lost 3 bases to trimming and J lost 0 bases, with 26 bases between them.

The CDR3 coding sequence is TGTGCCTGTGACCCAATCTCATTGGGGATACGCGGCCAGTACACCGATAAACTCATCTTT. Amino acids: CACDPISLGIRGQYTDKLIF. V is TRDV2 and J is TRDJ1; 9 positions match TRDD3. The CDR3 covers 20 residues. Germline assignment: CDR1 GEAIGNYY and CDR2 EKD. Losses at the gene ends were 3 bases for V and 0 bases for J; bases not matched to a gene: 19.

Comments on this clone: The protein given in TCRdb and the translation of the DNA differ at residue 10, and the sequence presented here derives from the DNA. The CDR3 coding sequence is TGTGCCTGTGACTACGTGGGGGATACAACCGATAAACTCATCTTT. It is translated as CACDYVGDTTDKLIF. This chain links TRDV2 with TRDJ1, with TRDD3 matching 10 bases. Since TCRdb gives no J gene, matching the DNA to germline was used here to assign it. J lost 2 bases, V lost 3 bases, and 5 bases had no gene match. This CDR3 has 15 amino acids. The germline V gene has CDR1 GEAIGNYY and CDR2 EKD.

The chain couples TRDV2 to TRDJ1, with TRDD3 matching over 12 bases. Per the germline V gene, CDR1 is GEAIGNYY and CDR2 is EKD. J lost 0 bases, V lost 3 bases, and 7 bases had no gene match. This CDR3 contains 17 residues. DNA of the CDR3: TGTGCCTGTGACCCACTGGGGGATACCGGGTACACCGATAAACTCATCTTT. It yields the protein CACDPLGDTGYTDKLIF.

Comment on this clone: A junction boundary mismatches the germline segment, possibly from a read error. The CDR3 DNA follows: TGTGCCTGTGATCTTCTGGGGGTTCACTCCTGTTACACCCTACAGATGTTTTTC. Encoded protein: CACDLLGVHSCYTLQMFF. The V and J genes are TRDV2 and TRDJ3; 7 bases are shared with TRDD3. This CDR3 has 18 residues. CDR1 GEAIGNYY and CDR2 EKD come from the germline V gene.